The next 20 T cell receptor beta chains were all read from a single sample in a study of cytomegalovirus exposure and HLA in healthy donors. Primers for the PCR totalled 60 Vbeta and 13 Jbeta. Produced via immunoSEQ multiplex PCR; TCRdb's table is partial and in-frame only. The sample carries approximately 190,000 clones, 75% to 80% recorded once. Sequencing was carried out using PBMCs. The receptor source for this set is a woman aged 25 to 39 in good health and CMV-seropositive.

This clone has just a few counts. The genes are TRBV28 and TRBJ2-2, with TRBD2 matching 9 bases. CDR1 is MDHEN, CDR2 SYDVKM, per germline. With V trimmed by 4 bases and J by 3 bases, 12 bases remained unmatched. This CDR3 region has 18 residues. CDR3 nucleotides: TGTGCCAGCAGTTCTGCCTTTGGCGGGGGGGCCCACACCGGGGAGCTGTTTTTT. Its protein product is CASSSAFGGGAHTGELFF.

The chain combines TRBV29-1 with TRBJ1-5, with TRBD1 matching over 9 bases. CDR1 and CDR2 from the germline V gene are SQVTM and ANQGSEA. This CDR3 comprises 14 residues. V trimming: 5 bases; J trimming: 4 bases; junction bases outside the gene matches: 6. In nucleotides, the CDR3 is TGCAGCGTTACCGGAGGGACAGGGAATCAGCCCCAGCATTTT. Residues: CSVTGGTGNQPQHF.

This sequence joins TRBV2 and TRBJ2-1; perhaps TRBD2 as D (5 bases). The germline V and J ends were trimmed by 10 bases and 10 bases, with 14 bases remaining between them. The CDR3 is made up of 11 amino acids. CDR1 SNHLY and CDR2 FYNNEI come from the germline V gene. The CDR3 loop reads CATISRGEQFF. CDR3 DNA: TGTGCCACCATTTCACGGGGAGAGCAGTTCTTC.

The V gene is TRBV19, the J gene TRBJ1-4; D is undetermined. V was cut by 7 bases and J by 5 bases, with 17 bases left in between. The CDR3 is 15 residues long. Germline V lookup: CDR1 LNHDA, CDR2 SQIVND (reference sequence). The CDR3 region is CASTDRSVRNEKLFF. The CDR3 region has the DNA TGTGCCAGTACCGATCGGTCGGTCCGGAATGAAAAACTGTTTTTT.

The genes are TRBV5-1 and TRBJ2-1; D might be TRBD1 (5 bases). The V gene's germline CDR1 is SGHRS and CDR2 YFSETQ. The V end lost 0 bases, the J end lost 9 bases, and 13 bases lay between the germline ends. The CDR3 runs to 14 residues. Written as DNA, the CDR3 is TGCGCCAGCAGCTTGGAACAGGCCTTAGGTGAGCAGTTCTTC. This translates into CASSLEQALGEQFF. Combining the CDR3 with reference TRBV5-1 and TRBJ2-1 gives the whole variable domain KAGVTQTPRYLIKTRGQQVTLSCSPISGHRSVSWYQQTPGQGLQFLFEYFSETQRNKGNFPGRFSGRQFSNSRSEMNVSTLELGDSALYLCASSLEQALGEQFFGPGTRLTVL.

CDR3: CASSLGPRGQGANQPQHF. The CDR3 DNA reads TGTGCCAGCAGCTTAGGACCCCGCGGACAGGGGGCGAATCAGCCCCAGCATTTT. This chain uses TRBV7-9 with TRBJ1-5; 11 bases align to TRBD1. J lost 4 bases, V lost 1 base, and 9 bases had no gene match. The germline V gene has CDR1 SEHNR and CDR2 FQNEAQ (reference sequence). The CDR3 contains 18 residues.

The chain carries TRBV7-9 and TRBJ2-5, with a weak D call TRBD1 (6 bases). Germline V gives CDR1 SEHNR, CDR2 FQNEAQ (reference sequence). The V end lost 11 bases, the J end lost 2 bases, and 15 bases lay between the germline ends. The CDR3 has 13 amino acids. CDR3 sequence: CAGVTGPQETQYF. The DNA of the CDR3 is TGTGCCGGGGTGACAGGACCACAAGAGACCCAGTACTTC.

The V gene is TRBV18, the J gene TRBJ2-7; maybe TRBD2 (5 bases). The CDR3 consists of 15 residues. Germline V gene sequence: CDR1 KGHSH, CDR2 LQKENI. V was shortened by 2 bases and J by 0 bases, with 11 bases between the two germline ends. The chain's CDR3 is CASSPSDSDSYEQYF. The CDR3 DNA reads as TGTGCCAGCTCACCATCAGATAGCGACTCCTACGAGCAGTACTTC.

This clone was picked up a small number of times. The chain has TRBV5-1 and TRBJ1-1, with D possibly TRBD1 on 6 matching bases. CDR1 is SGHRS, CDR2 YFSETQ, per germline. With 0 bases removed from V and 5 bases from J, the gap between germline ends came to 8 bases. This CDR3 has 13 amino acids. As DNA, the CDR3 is TGCGCCAGCAGCTTGGACAGGGAGACTGAAGCTTTCTTT. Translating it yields CASSLDRETEAFF.

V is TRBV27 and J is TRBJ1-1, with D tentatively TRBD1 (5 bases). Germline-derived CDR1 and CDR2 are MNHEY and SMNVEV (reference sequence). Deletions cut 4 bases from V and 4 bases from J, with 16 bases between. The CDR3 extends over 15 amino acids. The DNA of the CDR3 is TGTGCCAGCAGTTCCAGACAGCGAGTAGGCACTGAAGCTTTCTTT. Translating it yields CASSSRQRVGTEAFF.

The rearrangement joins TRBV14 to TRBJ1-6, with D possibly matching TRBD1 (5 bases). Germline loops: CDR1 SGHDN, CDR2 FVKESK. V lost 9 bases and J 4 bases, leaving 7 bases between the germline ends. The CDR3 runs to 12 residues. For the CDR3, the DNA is TGTGCCAGTGGGACTTATAATTCACCCCTCCACTTT. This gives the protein CASGTYNSPLHF.

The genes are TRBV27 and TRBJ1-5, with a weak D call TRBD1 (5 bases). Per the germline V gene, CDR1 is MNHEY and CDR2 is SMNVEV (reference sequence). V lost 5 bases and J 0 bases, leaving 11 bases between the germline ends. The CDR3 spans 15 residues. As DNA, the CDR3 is TGTGCCAGCAGTCGAGACAGCCATAGCAATCAGCCCCAGCATTTT. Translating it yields CASSRDSHSNQPQHF.

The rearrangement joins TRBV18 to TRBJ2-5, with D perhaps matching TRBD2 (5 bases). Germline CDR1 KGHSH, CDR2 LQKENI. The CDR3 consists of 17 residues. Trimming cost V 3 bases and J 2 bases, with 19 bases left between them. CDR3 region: CASSPLLKPSGQETQYF. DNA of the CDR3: TGTGCCAGCTCACCCCTTCTAAAGCCCTCGGGGCAAGAGACCCAGTACTTC.

The CDR3 DNA sequence: TGTGCCAGCAGCGTAATGAAGGGACTAGCGGAAGGGCGCTACGAGCAGTACTTC. It translates to CASSVMKGLAEGRYEQYF. This rearrangement joins TRBV7-2 to TRBJ2-7; 11 nucleotides match TRBD2. The junction had 15 bases not matched to a gene; V was cut back by 5 bases and J by 3 bases. This CDR3 contains 18 residues. From germline, CDR1 is SGHTA and CDR2 FQGNSA.

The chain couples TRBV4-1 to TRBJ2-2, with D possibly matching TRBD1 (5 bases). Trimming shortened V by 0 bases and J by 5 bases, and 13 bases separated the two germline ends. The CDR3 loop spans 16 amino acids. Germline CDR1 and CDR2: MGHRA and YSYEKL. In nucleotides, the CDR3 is TGCGCCAGCAGCCAAGAAGGGGCGAAGGGGACCGGGGAGCTGTTTTTT. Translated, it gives CASSQEGAKGTGELFF.

CDR3 sequence (DNA): TGTGCCAGTAGACCTCGGGACAGGGGGCCGTTGTCCAAGAACCAGCAGTTCTTC. It codes for CASRPRDRGPLSKNQQFF. The chain employs TRBV19 and TRBJ2-1, with TRBD1 identical over 12 bases. The CDR3 is made up of 18 amino acids. The ends lost 6 bases at V and 11 bases at J; junction bases unmatched: 20. Germline lookup yields CDR1 LNHDA and CDR2 SQIVND (reference sequence).

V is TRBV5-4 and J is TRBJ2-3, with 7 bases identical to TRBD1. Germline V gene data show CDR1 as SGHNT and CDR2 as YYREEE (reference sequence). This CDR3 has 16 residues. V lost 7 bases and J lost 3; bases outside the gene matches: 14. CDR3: CASAAEGALRTDTQYF. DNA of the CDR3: TGTGCCAGCGCAGCCGAGGGGGCCCTCCGAACAGATACGCAGTATTTT.

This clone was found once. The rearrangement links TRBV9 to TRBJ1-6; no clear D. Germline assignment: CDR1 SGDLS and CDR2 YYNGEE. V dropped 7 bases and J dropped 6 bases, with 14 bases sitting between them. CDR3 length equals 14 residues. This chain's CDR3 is CASGRTGSNSPLHF. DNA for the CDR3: TGTGCCAGCGGGAGGACGGGCTCTAATTCACCCCTCCACTTT.

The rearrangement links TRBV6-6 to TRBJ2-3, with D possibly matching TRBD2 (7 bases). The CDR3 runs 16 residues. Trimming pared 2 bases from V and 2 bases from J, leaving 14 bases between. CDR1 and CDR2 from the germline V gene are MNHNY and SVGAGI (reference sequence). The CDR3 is CASSYLGGVNTDTQYF. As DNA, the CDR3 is TGTGCCAGCAGTTACCTAGGGGGGGTTAACACAGATACGCAGTATTTT.

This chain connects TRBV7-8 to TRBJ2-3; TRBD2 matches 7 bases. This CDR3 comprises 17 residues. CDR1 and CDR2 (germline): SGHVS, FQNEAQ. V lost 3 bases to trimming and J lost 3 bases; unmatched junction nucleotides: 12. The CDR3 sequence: CASSFPIGSGATDTQYF. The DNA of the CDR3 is TGTGCCAGCAGCTTCCCTATCGGGAGCGGGGCGACAGATACGCAGTATTTT.